This T cell receptor beta chain was sequenced during a study of CD8 T cells in Susac syndrome. With random hexamers, reverse transcription was performed on about 0.5 to 1 ug of RNA. TCR beta CDR3 was amplified by immunoSEQ multiplex PCR. This amplification extended across 54 Vbeta and 13 Jbeta segments. TCRdb independently ran MiXCR on the immunoSEQ multiplex PCR reads; one entry per CDR3 protein. The table lists approximately 65,000 distinct CDR3 sequences, approximately 90% of them singletons, with about 0.21% in the top ten. Per germline, CDR1 LNHNV and CDR2 YYDKDF (reference sequence). CDR3 length: 16 residues. V gave up 3 bases and J gave up 2 bases, with 15 bases separating them.

The receptor was derived from a human donor in good health. The J gene is TRBJ2-3, the V gene TRBV15; possible D gene TRBD2, 5 bases. Specimen: CD8+ T cells from PBMCs. CDR3 DNA: TGTGCCACCAGCAGGAGGGCAAGGGTTTCCACAGATACGCAGTATTTT. Residues: CATSRRARVSTDTQYF.